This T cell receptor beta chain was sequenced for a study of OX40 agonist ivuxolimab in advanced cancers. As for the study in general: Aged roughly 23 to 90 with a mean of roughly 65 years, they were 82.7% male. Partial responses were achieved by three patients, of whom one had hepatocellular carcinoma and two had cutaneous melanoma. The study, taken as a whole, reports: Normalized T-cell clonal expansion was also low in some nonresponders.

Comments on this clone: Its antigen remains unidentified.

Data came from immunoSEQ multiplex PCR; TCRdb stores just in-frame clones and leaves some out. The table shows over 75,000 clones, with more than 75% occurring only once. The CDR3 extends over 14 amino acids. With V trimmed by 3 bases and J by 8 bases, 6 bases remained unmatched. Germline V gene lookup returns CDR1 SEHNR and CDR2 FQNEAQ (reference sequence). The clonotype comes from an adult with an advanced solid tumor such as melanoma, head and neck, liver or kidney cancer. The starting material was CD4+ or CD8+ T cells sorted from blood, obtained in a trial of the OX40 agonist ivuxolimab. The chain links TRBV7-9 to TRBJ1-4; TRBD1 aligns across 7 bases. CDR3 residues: CASSFRQGGEKLFF. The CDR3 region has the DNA TGTGCCAGCAGCTTTCGACAGGGTGGGGAAAAACTGTTTTTT.